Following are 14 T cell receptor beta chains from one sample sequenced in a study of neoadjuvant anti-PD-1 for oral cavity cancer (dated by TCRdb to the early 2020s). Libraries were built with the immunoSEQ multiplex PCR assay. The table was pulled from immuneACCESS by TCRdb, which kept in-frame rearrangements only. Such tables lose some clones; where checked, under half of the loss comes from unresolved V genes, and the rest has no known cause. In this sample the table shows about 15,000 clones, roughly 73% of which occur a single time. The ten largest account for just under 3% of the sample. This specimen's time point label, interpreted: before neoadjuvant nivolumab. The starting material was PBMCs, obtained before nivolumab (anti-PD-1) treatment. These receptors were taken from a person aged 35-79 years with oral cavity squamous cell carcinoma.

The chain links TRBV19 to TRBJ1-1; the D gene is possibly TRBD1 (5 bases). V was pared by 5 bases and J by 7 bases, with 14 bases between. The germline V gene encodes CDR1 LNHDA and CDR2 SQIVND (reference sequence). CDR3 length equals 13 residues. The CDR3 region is CASSRRVQGEAFF. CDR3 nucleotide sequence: TGTGCCAGTAGTCGAAGGGTTCAGGGTGAAGCTTTCTTT.

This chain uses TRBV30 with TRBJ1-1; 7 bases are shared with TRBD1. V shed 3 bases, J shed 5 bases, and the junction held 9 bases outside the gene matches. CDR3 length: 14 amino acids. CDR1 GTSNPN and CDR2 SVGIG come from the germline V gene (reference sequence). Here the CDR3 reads CAWSSYRGRTEAFF. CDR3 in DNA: TGTGCCTGGAGCTCCTACAGGGGAAGAACTGAAGCTTTCTTT. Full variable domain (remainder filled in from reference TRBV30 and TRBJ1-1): SQTIHQWPATLVQPVGSPLSLECTVEGTSNPNLYWYRQAAGRGLQLLFYSVGIGQISSEVPQNLSASRPQDRQFILSSKKLLLSDSGFYLCAWSSYRGRTEAFFGQGTRLTVV.

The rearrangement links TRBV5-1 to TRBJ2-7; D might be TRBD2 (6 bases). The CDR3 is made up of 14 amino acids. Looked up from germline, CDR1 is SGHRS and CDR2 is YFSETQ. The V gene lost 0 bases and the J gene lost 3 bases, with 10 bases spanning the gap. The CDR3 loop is CASSLGGASYEQYF. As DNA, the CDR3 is TGCGCCAGCAGCTTGGGCGGGGCGAGCTACGAGCAGTACTTC.

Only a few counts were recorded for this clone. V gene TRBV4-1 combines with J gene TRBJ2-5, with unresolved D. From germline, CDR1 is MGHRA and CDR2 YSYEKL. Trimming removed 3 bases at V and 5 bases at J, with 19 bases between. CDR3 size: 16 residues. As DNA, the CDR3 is TGCGCCAGCAGCCACCCCCAAGGTGGGGTCGGGGAGACCCAGTACTTC. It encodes CASSHPQGGVGETQYF.

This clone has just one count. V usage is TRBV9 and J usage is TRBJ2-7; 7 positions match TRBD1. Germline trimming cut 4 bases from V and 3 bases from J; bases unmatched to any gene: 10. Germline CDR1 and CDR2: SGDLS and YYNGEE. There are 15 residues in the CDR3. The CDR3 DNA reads TGTGCCAGCAGCCCAGGGGGAAACCAAGTCTACGAGCAGTACTTC. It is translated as CASSPGGNQVYEQYF. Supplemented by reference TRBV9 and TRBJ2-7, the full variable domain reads DSGVTQTPKHLITATGQRVTLRCSPRSGDLSVYWYQQSLDQGLQFLIQYYNGEERAKGNILERFSAQQFPDLHSELNLSSLELGDSALYFCASSPGGNQVYEQYFGPGTRLTVT.

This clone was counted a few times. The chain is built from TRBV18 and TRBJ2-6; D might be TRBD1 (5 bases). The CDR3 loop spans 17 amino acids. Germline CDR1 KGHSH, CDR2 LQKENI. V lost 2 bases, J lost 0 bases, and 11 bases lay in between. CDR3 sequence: CASSPRTRSSGANVLTF. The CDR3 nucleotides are TGTGCCAGCTCACCAAGGACAAGGTCCTCTGGGGCCAACGTCCTGACTTTC.

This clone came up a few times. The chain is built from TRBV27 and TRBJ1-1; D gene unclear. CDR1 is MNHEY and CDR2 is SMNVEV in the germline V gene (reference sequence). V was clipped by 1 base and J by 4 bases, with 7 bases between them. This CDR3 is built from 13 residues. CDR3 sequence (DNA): TGTGCCAGCAGTTTATGGGGTAGCACTGAAGCTTTCTTT. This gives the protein CASSLWGSTEAFF.

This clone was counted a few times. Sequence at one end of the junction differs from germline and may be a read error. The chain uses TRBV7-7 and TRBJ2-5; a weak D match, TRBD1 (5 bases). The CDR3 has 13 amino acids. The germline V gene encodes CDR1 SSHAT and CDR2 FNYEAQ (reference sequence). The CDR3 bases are TGTGCTAGCAGCTTAGGGGTGGCGGAGACCCAGTACTTC. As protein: CASSLGVAETQYF.

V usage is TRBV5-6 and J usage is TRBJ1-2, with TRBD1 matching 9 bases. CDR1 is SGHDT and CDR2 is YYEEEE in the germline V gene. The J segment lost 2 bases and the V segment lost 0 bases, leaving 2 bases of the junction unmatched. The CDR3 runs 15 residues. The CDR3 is CASSLGDRENYGYTF. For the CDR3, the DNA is TGTGCCAGCAGCTTGGGGGACAGGGAAAACTATGGCTACACCTTC.

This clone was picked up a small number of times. CDR3 coding DNA: TGTGCCAGTAGACTCGACAGCGGAACTAACTATGGCTACACCTTC. It translates to CASRLDSGTNYGYTF. The chain employs TRBV19 and TRBJ1-2; possible D gene TRBD1, 5 bases. The CDR3 spans 15 residues. Deletions cut 6 bases from V and 0 bases from J, with 14 bases between. From germline, CDR1 is LNHDA and CDR2 SQIVND (reference sequence).

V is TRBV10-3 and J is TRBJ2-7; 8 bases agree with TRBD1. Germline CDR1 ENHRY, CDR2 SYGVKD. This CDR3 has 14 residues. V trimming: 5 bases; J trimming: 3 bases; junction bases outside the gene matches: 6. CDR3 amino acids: CAISSQGADYEQYF. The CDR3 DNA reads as TGTGCCATCAGTTCTCAGGGGGCGGACTACGAGCAGTACTTC.

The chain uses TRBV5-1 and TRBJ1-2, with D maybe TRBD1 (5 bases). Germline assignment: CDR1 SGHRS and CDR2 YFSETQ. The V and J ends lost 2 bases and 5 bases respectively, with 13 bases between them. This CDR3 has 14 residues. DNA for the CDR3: TGCGCCAGCAGCTTCCTCCAGCGGGGGTATGGCTACACCTTC. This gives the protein CASSFLQRGYGYTF.

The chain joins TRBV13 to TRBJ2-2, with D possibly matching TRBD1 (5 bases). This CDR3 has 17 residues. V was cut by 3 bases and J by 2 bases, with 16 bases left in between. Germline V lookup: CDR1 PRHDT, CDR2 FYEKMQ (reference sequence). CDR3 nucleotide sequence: TGTGCCAGCAGCTTCGGACAAGGAAAAAAAAACACCGGGGAGCTGTTTTTT. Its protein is CASSFGQGKKNTGELFF.

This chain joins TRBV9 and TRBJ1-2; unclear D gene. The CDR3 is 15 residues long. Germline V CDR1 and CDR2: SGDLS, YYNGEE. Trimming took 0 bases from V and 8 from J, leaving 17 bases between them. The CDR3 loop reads CASSVEVGGARGYTF. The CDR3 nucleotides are TGTGCCAGCAGCGTAGAAGTCGGCGGCGCCCGGGGCTACACCTTC.